These 20 T cell receptor beta chains share one sample of origin, sequenced in a study of blood T cell repertoires in COVID-19. Data came from immunoSEQ multiplex PCR; TCRdb stores just in-frame clones and leaves some out. This table holds tens of thousands of clones, more than 80% found once. Specimen: peripheral blood. These receptors were collected from a man in his sixties with acute or convalescent COVID-19.

The rearrangement links TRBV5-8 to TRBJ1-3; 7 bases map to TRBD1. The CDR3 length is 15 residues. The V gene end was trimmed by 4 bases and the J gene end by 0 bases; junction bases not matched to a gene: 4. Germline values: CDR1 SGHTS, CDR2 YDEGEE. The CDR3 nucleotides read TGTGCCAGCAGCCGACAGGGCCGCTCTGGAAACACCATATATTTT. Protein sequence: CASSRQGRSGNTIYF.

V and J are TRBV6-5 and TRBJ2-7, with D possibly being TRBD2 (5 bases). V was pared by 6 bases and J by 3 bases, with 15 bases between. The CDR3 is 14 amino acids. Per germline, CDR1 MNHEY and CDR2 SVGAGI. This chain's CDR3 is CASRPNHRDYEQYF. The CDR3, as DNA: TGTGCCAGCAGACCCAATCATCGGGACTACGAGCAGTACTTC.

V is TRBV14 and J is TRBJ2-3; 8 bases line up with TRBD1. V lost 4 bases to trimming and J lost 9 bases; unmatched junction nucleotides: 9. The V gene's germline CDR1 is SGHDN and CDR2 FVKESK. The CDR3 extends over 14 amino acids. The CDR3 region is CASSLSGNRGTQYF. The DNA of the CDR3 is TGTGCCAGCAGCCTGAGTGGAAACAGGGGGACGCAGTATTTT.

The gene calls are TRBV7-6 and TRBJ2-7; TRBD2 aligns across 12 bases. CDR3 length: 16 residues. The junction had 7 bases not matched to a gene; V was cut back by 4 bases and J by 3 bases. The V gene's germline CDR1 is SGHVS and CDR2 FNYEAQ. The CDR3 loop reads CASSYGGLAGVYEQYF. In DNA form, the CDR3 reads TGTGCCAGCAGCTACGGGGGACTAGCGGGTGTCTACGAGCAGTACTTC.

V gene TRBV30 combines with J gene TRBJ2-7; possible D gene TRBD1, 5 bases. Germline CDR1 GTSNPN, CDR2 SVGIG (reference sequence). V lost 8 bases and J 0 bases, leaving 20 bases between the germline ends. This CDR3 has 15 residues. The DNA for the CDR3 is TGTGCCATAAACCCCCCGCAGGGCAGCTCCTACGAGCAGTACTTC. Its translation: CAINPPQGSSYEQYF. Complete variable domain (other parts from reference TRBV30 and TRBJ2-7): SQTIHQWPATLVQPVGSPLSLECTVEGTSNPNLYWYRQAAGRGLQLLFYSVGIGQISSEVPQNLSASRPQDRQFILSSKKLLLSDSGFYLCAINPPQGSSYEQYFGPGTRLTVT.

J is TRBJ1-3 and V is TRBV28; a weak D match, TRBD1 (6 bases). The germline CDR1 and CDR2 sequences are MDHEN and SYDVKM. V was trimmed by 7 bases and J by 7 bases, leaving 20 bases between them. The length of the CDR3 is 15 residues. The CDR3 region is CASIPSTGARNTIYF. For the CDR3, the DNA is TGTGCCAGCATCCCCTCGACAGGCGCGAGGAACACCATATATTTT.

This clone has just a few counts. The chain carries TRBV5-5 and TRBJ2-5; D might be TRBD2 (6 bases). This CDR3 spans 15 amino acids. Trimming stripped 0 bases from V and 2 bases from J, with 11 bases between. Looked up from germline, CDR1 is SGHKS and CDR2 is YYEKEE (reference sequence). The chain's CDR3 is CASSLAGTQQETQYF. The CDR3 coding sequence is TGTGCCAGCAGCTTGGCTGGGACTCAACAAGAGACCCAGTACTTC.

V and J are TRBV2 and TRBJ2-7, with D perhaps TRBD2 (6 bases). V lost 3 bases, J lost 6 bases, and 15 bases lay in between. This CDR3 spans 14 amino acids. In germline, CDR1 is SNHLY, CDR2 FYNNEI. The DNA of the CDR3 is TGTGCCAGCAGTGAGGCTAGCGACCGCTTCGAGCAGTACTTC. Protein: CASSEASDRFEQYF.

In this sample, this clone turned up a few times. At one of its ends the junction is not consistent with the germline gene, which may arise from a read error. This sequence joins TRBV7-7 and TRBJ2-2, with D uncertain. Germline V gene lookup returns CDR1 SSHAT and CDR2 FNYEAQ (reference sequence). This CDR3 spans 14 amino acids. DNA of the CDR3: TGTGCTAGCAGCTCGAACATAAACCCCAAGGAGCTGTTTTTT. It translates to CASSSNINPKELFF.

In this sample, this clone turned up once. V gene TRBV10-2 combines with J gene TRBJ1-5; D is undetermined. Per germline, CDR1 WSHSY and CDR2 SAAADI. The CDR3 runs to 14 residues. The ends were cut back, 8 bases at V and 5 bases at J, with 16 bases in the middle. CDR3 in DNA: TGCGCCAGCGCTGAATCCAGTCGGGATCAGCCCCAGCATTTT. Encoded protein: CASAESSRDQPQHF.

The chain joins TRBV6-5 to TRBJ1-1; 8 nucleotides agree with TRBD1. After removal of 0 bases from V and 6 bases from J, the junction contained 3 bases not matched to a gene. The V gene's germline CDR1 is MNHEY and CDR2 SVGAGI. The CDR3 contains 14 residues. Here the CDR3 DNA reads TGTGCCAGCAGTTACTCCAGGGGGCTCGCTGAAGCTTTCTTT. Amino acid sequence: CASSYSRGLAEAFF.

V and J are TRBV9 and TRBJ2-2; possible D gene TRBD2, 6 bases. Germline lookup yields CDR1 SGDLS and CDR2 YYNGEE. The V gene lost 7 bases and the J gene lost 2 bases, with 15 bases spanning the gap. The CDR3 is 15 residues long. DNA of the CDR3: TGTGCCAGCGGCCCGGGACTTGAAAACACCGGGGAGCTGTTTTTT. It translates to CASGPGLENTGELFF.

This chain uses TRBV19 with TRBJ1-5, with a tentative D call TRBD1 (6 bases). With 5 bases removed from V and 3 bases from J, the gap between germline ends came to 8 bases. The CDR3 contains 13 residues. The germline V gene encodes CDR1 LNHDA and CDR2 SQIVND (reference sequence). The CDR3 DNA sequence: TGTGCCAGTAGTGGACAGACCAATCAGCCCCAGCATTTT. Translated, it gives CASSGQTNQPQHF.

The chain couples TRBV10-2 to TRBJ2-1; no reliable D call. Trimming pared 2 bases from V and 1 base from J, leaving 9 bases between. CDR3 length: 15 amino acids. Germline values: CDR1 WSHSY, CDR2 SAAADI. The CDR3 sequence: CASSEPPGSYNEQFF. The DNA for the CDR3 is TGCGCCAGCAGTGAGCCCCCAGGATCCTACAATGAGCAGTTCTTC.

The V and J genes are TRBV30 and TRBJ1-3; no firm D call. CDR3 length: 13 residues. Germline V lookup: CDR1 GTSNPN, CDR2 SVGIG (reference sequence). With 5 bases removed from V and 2 bases from J, the gap between germline ends came to 10 bases. CDR3 DNA sequence: TGTGCCTGGGACGGGAAGACTGGAAACACCATATATTTT. Translation gives CAWDGKTGNTIYF. The full variable domain, in which reference TRBV30 and TRBJ1-3 provide the parts outside the CDR3, is SQTIHQWPATLVQPVGSPLSLECTVEGTSNPNLYWYRQAAGRGLQLLFYSVGIGQISSEVPQNLSASRPQDRQFILSSKKLLLSDSGFYLCAWDGKTGNTIYFGEGSWLTVV.

This rearrangement joins TRBV10-3 to TRBJ2-2, with TRBD2 identical over 9 bases. The V and J ends lost 9 bases and 1 base, in that order; junction bases with no gene match: 6. This CDR3 has 15 amino acids. The V gene's germline CDR1 is ENHRY and CDR2 SYGVKD. This chain's CDR3 is CAITRTSENTGELFF. CDR3 coding DNA: TGTGCCATAACAAGGACTAGCGAGAACACCGGGGAGCTGTTTTTT.

The chain combines TRBV12-3 or TRBV12-4 with TRBJ2-3; no definite D call. The V end was cut by 6 bases, the J end by 5 bases, with 12 bases between. The CDR3 has 13 amino acids. For the CDR3, the DNA is TGTGCCAGCAGCCGCACCCCCGGAGATACGCAGTATTTT. Translated, it gives CASSRTPGDTQYF.

The chain couples TRBV11-2 to TRBJ2-7; 11 nucleotides line up with TRBD2. Germline V lookup: CDR1 SGHAT, CDR2 FQNNGV. CDR3 length: 14 residues. V dropped 5 bases and J dropped 2; count of bases not matched to a gene: 2. The CDR3 here is CASSATSGTYEQYF. The DNA of the CDR3 is TGTGCCAGCAGCGCGACTAGCGGGACCTACGAGCAGTACTTC.

J is TRBJ1-6 and V is TRBV3-1 (or the pseudogene TRBV3-2); D remains ambiguous. Per the germline V gene, CDR1 is LGHDT and CDR2 is YNNKEL (reference sequence). CDR3 size: 14 residues. The germline V and J ends were trimmed by 4 bases and 8 bases, with 12 bases remaining between them. The CDR3 DNA sequence: TGTGCCAGCAGCCGGGTGGGAGGTGATTCACCCCTCCACTTT. This gives the protein CASSRVGGDSPLHF.

This clone has more than one count but fewer than ten. The V and J genes are TRBV5-1 and TRBJ2-1, with D perhaps matching TRBD1 (6 bases). With 0 bases removed from V and 14 bases from J, the gap between germline ends came to 15 bases. CDR3 length: 13 residues. The V gene's germline CDR1 is SGHRS and CDR2 YFSETQ. The CDR3 nucleotides are TGCGCCAGCAGCTTGGAACAGGGTCTCTGGAAGTTCTTC. This encodes CASSLEQGLWKFF.